These 32 T cell receptor beta chains came from one sample sequenced in a study of T cells of healthy individuals. In TCRdb, the 5' RACE reads were re-called with MiXCR into one record per CDR3 protein. The table includes 75,000 to 95,000 distinct CDR3 sequences, about 5% detected once. The receptors were gathered from a female donor in good health.

The chain uses TRBV30 and TRBJ1-5; D not resolved. Germline V CDR1 and CDR2: GTSNPN, SVGIG (reference sequence). CDR3 length equals 13 residues. V lost 1 base and J 4 bases, leaving 8 bases between the germline ends. DNA of the CDR3: TGTGCCTGGAGTGCAACAGAAAATCAGCCCCAGCATTTT. Translation: CAWSATENQPQHF.

Of note for this clonotype: At one boundary the junction diverges from the germline segment, which might be a read error. The V and J genes are TRBV7-2 and TRBJ2-3; the D gene is possibly TRBD2 (5 bases). The V gene's germline CDR1 is SGHTA and CDR2 FQGNSA. This CDR3 is built from 14 residues. CDR3 DNA: TGTGCCAGCAGATTAGGGCGGGGCACAGATACGCAGTATTTT. As protein: CASRLGRGTDTQYF.

Here the CDR3 DNA reads TGTGCCAGCAGTGGAGCCAGGGGCAATCAGCCCCAGCATTTT. It codes for CASSGARGNQPQHF. The chain has TRBV2 and TRBJ1-5, with a possible D match to TRBD1 (5 bases). Per the germline V gene, CDR1 is SNHLY and CDR2 is FYNNEI. The CDR3 spans 14 residues. V was cut by 4 bases and J by 2 bases, with 9 bases left in between.

Ten or more counts support this clonotype. The gene calls are TRBV6-5 and TRBJ2-7; 8 nucleotides agree with TRBD1. The V gene end was trimmed by 5 bases and the J gene end by 2 bases; junction bases not matched to a gene: 8. The length of the CDR3 is 15 residues. Germline-derived CDR1 and CDR2 are MNHEY and SVGAGI. The CDR3 protein is CASSPTGGHPYEQYF. CDR3 sequence (DNA): TGTGCCAGCAGTCCCACAGGGGGGCATCCCTACGAGCAGTACTTC.

This clonotype was detected ten times or more. CDR3 amino acids: CASSRDRGQDEQYF. Here the CDR3 DNA reads TGTGCCAGCAGCCGGGACAGGGGGCAAGACGAGCAGTACTTC. The chain employs TRBV28 and TRBJ2-7, with 12 bases lining up with TRBD1. The V and J ends lost 6 bases and 5 bases, in that order; junction bases with no gene match: 5. Germline values: CDR1 MDHEN, CDR2 SYDVKM. CDR3 length: 14 residues.

In this sample, this clonotype turned up a few times. V is TRBV5-5 and J is TRBJ1-1; D gene ambiguous. The CDR3 length is 13 residues. V lost 0 bases and J lost 3, with 6 bases in between. Germline V gene sequence: CDR1 SGHKS, CDR2 YYEKEE (reference sequence). The CDR3 bases are TGTGCCAGCAGCTTGGGAGGAGACACTGAAGCTTTCTTT. It yields the protein CASSLGGDTEAFF.

The sample holds a few counts of this clonotype. The chain couples TRBV5-6 to TRBJ2-1; 10 positions agree with TRBD2. Germline V gives CDR1 SGHDT, CDR2 YYEEEE. There are 15 residues in the CDR3. The J segment lost 7 bases and the V segment lost 2 bases, leaving 6 bases of the junction unmatched. CDR3 in DNA: TGTGCCAGCAGCTTCCTAGCGGGAGTGAGGAATGAGCAGTTCTTC. Translation gives CASSFLAGVRNEQFF.

This clonotype came up many times. The V call is TRBV6-5, the J call TRBJ2-1; D gene ambiguous. Germline CDR1 is MNHEY and CDR2 is SVGAGI. V lost 2 bases to trimming and J lost 4 bases, with 12 bases between them. CDR3 length equals 15 residues. Written as DNA, the CDR3 is TGTGCCAGCAGTTACGAGTCCGGCCCGTACAATGAGCAGTTCTTC. Translation gives CASSYESGPYNEQFF.

This clonotype showed up many times. The genes are TRBV6-2 or TRBV6-3 and TRBJ1-1; TRBD1 is a possible D gene (5 bases). This CDR3 is 13 amino acids long. Looked up from germline, CDR1 is MNHEY and CDR2 is SVGEGT. V lost 2 bases and J 1 base, leaving 5 bases between the germline ends. The CDR3 DNA follows: TGTGCCAGCAGTTACCAGGGGAACACTGAAGCTTTCTTT. The encoded protein is CASSYQGNTEAFF.

The genes are TRBV6-6 and TRBJ2-4; D remains unclear. The CDR3 loop spans 15 amino acids. Germline CDR1 is MNHNY and CDR2 is SVGAGI (reference sequence). V was shortened by 2 bases and J by 0 bases, with 8 bases between the two germline ends. In nucleotides, the CDR3 is TGTGCCAGCAGTTACAACAGCTTAGCCAAAAACATTCAGTACTTC. This gives the protein CASSYNSLAKNIQYF.

Only a few counts were recorded for this clonotype. At one of its ends the junction is not consistent with the germline gene, which may arise from a read error. The chain has TRBV20-1 and TRBJ2-7; no reliable D call. There are 11 residues in the CDR3. CDR1 and CDR2 (germline): DFQATT, SNEGSKA (reference sequence). Here the CDR3 reads CSATSSLTWAF. The DNA for the CDR3 is TGCAGTGCTACCAGCTCTTTAACCTGGGCCTTC.

J is TRBJ1-1 and V is TRBV20-1; D gene unclear. V was cut by 2 bases and J by 4 bases, with 8 bases left in between. CDR3 size: 12 residues. The germline V gene has CDR1 DFQATT and CDR2 SNEGSKA (reference sequence). CDR3 DNA sequence: TGCAGTGCTAGAACTCGGGCCACTGAAGCTTTCTTT. Translated, it gives CSARTRATEAFF.

This clonotype showed up many times. The V call is TRBV6-1, the J call TRBJ2-1; 14 bases are a match to TRBD2. Per germline, CDR1 MNHNS and CDR2 SASEGT. The V and J ends lost 4 bases and 8 bases, in that order; junction bases with no gene match: 4. The CDR3 length is 15 residues. CDR3 sequence reads: CASSAGTSGSYEQFF. The CDR3 nucleotides read TGTGCCAGCAGTGCCGGGACTAGCGGGAGTTATGAGCAGTTCTTC.

The table lists this clonotype with many counts. The rearrangement uses TRBV27 and TRBJ1-6, with D tentatively TRBD1 (5 bases). The CDR3 runs to 15 residues. Germline CDR1 is MNHEY and CDR2 is SMNVEV (reference sequence). Trimming removed 5 bases from V and 9 bases from J, with 17 bases in between. The CDR3 nucleotides read TGTGCCAGCAGTCCCCAAAAGGGGACCCTTTCACCCCTCCACTTT. Amino acid sequence: CASSPQKGTLSPLHF.

This clonotype was picked up many times. The chain links TRBV28 to TRBJ1-1; 12 bases are a match to TRBD1. After removal of 2 bases from V and 4 bases from J, the junction contained 5 bases not matched to a gene. CDR3 length: 16 residues. CDR1 is MDHEN, CDR2 SYDVKM, per germline. For the CDR3, the DNA is TGTGCCAGCAGTTTAGGGGACAGGGGGCCGATCACTGAAGCTTTCTTT. Protein product: CASSLGDRGPITEAFF. Full variable domain (outside the CDR3, taken from reference TRBV28 and TRBJ1-1): DVKVTQSSRYLVKRTGEKVFLECVQDMDHENMFWYRQDPGLGLRLIYFSYDVKMKEKGDIPEGYSVSREKKERFSLILESASTNQTSMYLCASSLGDRGPITEAFFGQGTRLTVV.

The chain is built from TRBV27 and TRBJ2-7, with unresolved D. V was shortened by 8 bases and J by 2 bases, with 13 bases between the two germline ends. Germline values: CDR1 MNHEY, CDR2 SMNVEV (reference sequence). The CDR3 has 13 residues. The CDR3 DNA is TGTGCCAGCGGAACCGGGCTAACCTACGAGCAGTACTTC. This translates into CASGTGLTYEQYF.

This clonotype was counted ten times or more. The chain uses TRBV7-2 and TRBJ1-5; 7 positions agree with TRBD1. The germline V gene encodes CDR1 SGHTA and CDR2 FQGNSA. This CDR3 region has 14 residues. V lost 4 bases, J lost 6 bases, and 6 bases stayed unmatched. This chain's CDR3 is CASSSDAGGQPQHF. In DNA form, the CDR3 reads TGTGCCAGCAGCTCAGACGCAGGGGGTCAGCCCCAGCATTTT.

The chain has TRBV4-3 and TRBJ1-1, with 10 bases aligning to TRBD1. V was clipped by 3 bases and J by 1 base; unmatched bases: 5. CDR1 LGHNA and CDR2 YSLEER come from the germline V gene. CDR3 length: 16 amino acids. CDR3 loop: CASSQGTGAPNTEAFF. As DNA, the CDR3 is TGCGCCAGCAGCCAGGGGACAGGGGCTCCGAACACTGAAGCTTTCTTT.

This clonotype was recorded many times. This chain links TRBV7-2 with TRBJ1-2; the match to TRBD1 covers 7 bases. V lost 5 bases and J lost 3; bases outside the gene matches: 3. Germline V lookup: CDR1 SGHTA, CDR2 FQGNSA. CDR3 length: 13 amino acids. This chain's CDR3 is CASSPDRYYGYTF. The CDR3 coding sequence is TGTGCCAGCAGCCCGGACAGGTACTATGGCTACACCTTC.

This clonotype was detected many times. The DNA of the CDR3 is TGTGCCAGCAGCCCCCCCCGGGACTACTTCGCCGGGGAGCTGTTTTTT. Its protein is CASSPPRDYFAGELFF. The genes are TRBV7-9 and TRBJ2-2; 7 bases line up with TRBD2. J lost 6 bases, V lost 5 bases, and 12 bases had no gene match. The germline gives CDR1 SEHNR, CDR2 FQNEAQ (reference sequence). The CDR3 is made up of 16 amino acids.

This clonotype has more than one count but fewer than ten. Here the CDR3 reads CASSYSLGSETGELFF. The CDR3 region has the DNA TGTGCCAGCAGTTACTCTCTGGGGTCCGAGACCGGGGAGCTGTTTTTT. This sequence joins TRBV6-8 and TRBJ2-2; D unclear. CDR1 is MNHGY and CDR2 is SAAAGT in the germline V gene. This CDR3 region has 16 residues. Trimming removed 0 bases at V and 5 bases at J, with 13 bases between.

This clonotype was detected ten times or more. The V call is TRBV7-2, the J call TRBJ2-5; 12 nucleotides align to TRBD1. CDR3 size: 16 residues. The germline gives CDR1 SGHTA, CDR2 FQGNSA. The trim removed 5 bases at V and 6 bases at J, leaving 10 bases unmatched. CDR3 loop: CASSPLGTGGAKTQYF. In DNA, the CDR3 is TGTGCCAGCAGCCCCCTCGGGACAGGGGGCGCGAAGACCCAGTACTTC.

This clonotype was picked up many times. This chain uses TRBV5-4 with TRBJ2-7, with TRBD2 identical over 8 bases. J gave up 5 bases and V 2 bases, and 6 bases lay outside the gene matches. The CDR3 length is 14 residues. Per germline, CDR1 SGHNT and CDR2 YYREEE (reference sequence). The CDR3 coding sequence is TGTGCCAGCAGCTTTTCCGGGAGGGCCGACGAGCAGTACTTC. This codes for CASSFSGRADEQYF.

In regard to this clonotype: A read error may produce the germline difference seen at one junction end. This chain joins TRBV19 and TRBJ1-2, with D possibly being TRBD1 (5 bases). CDR3 length: 14 amino acids. The germline V gene has CDR1 LNHDA and CDR2 SQIVND (reference sequence). CDR3 sequence: CASSTRRDLQRWAF. CDR3 DNA sequence: TGTGCCAGTAGTACGCGCCGGGACCTCCAGCGTTGGGCCTTC.

This clonotype came up a few times. The chain has TRBV3-1 and TRBJ2-1; 11 bases match TRBD2. The germline CDR1 and CDR2 sequences are LGHDT and YNNKEL (reference sequence). V shed 2 bases and J 5 bases; nucleotides not matched to a gene: 11. The length of the CDR3 is 18 residues. CDR3 nucleotides: TGTGCCAGCAGCCAAATTCTAGCGGGAGGATGGGGCAACAATGAGCAGTTCTTC. Protein sequence: CASSQILAGGWGNNEQFF.

The V and J genes are TRBV30 and TRBJ2-3, with 8 bases fitting TRBD1. The CDR3 is 16 residues long. Trimming at V came to 1 base and at J to 0 bases, leaving 6 bases not matched to a gene. CDR1 is GTSNPN, CDR2 SVGIG, per germline (reference sequence). The CDR3 coding sequence is TGTGCCTGGAGTGGAGGGACAGGTCCTAGCACAGATACGCAGTATTTT. Its translation is CAWSGGTGPSTDTQYF.

The genes are TRBV29-1 and TRBJ2-1; 12 positions agree with TRBD2. Germline-derived CDR1 and CDR2 are SQVTM and ANQGSEA. The trim removed 7 bases at V and 2 bases at J, leaving 30 bases unmatched. There are 23 residues in the CDR3. CDR3 nucleotides: TGCAGCGCTCTAGACCCTGGGCCGCAAAGACTAGCGGGAGAGAAGGGACCCTACAATGAGCAGTTCTTC. It is translated as CSALDPGPQRLAGEKGPYNEQFF.

This clonotype was observed many times. This chain connects TRBV7-8 to TRBJ2-7, with TRBD1 matching over 8 bases. V was clipped by 5 bases and J by 5 bases; unmatched bases: 8. Germline lookup yields CDR1 SGHVS and CDR2 FQNEAQ. The CDR3 runs to 14 residues. CDR3 nucleotide sequence: TGTGCCAGCAGCCACAGGGGGGATCGAAACGAGCAGTACTTC. Protein sequence: CASSHRGDRNEQYF.

This clonotype was observed at least ten times. The chain employs TRBV11-2 and TRBJ2-1; TRBD2 might be the D (6 bases). The CDR3 length is 14 residues. The germline CDR1 and CDR2 sequences are SGHAT and FQNNGV. V gave up 3 bases and J gave up 12 bases, with 18 bases separating them. CDR3 region: CASSFDIAVLVQFF. The CDR3 coding sequence is TGTGCCAGCAGCTTCGATATAGCGGTACTGGTGCAGTTCTTC.

This clonotype was observed at least ten times. The chain joins TRBV20-1 to TRBJ1-1; D not certain. The germline V and J ends were trimmed by 0 bases and 2 bases, with 13 bases remaining between them. The germline gives CDR1 DFQATT, CDR2 SNEGSKA (reference sequence). The CDR3 contains 15 residues. For the CDR3, the DNA is TGCAGTGCTAGAGATCTTGAATCGGAAAACACTGAAGCTTTCTTT. As protein: CSARDLESENTEAFF.

V is TRBV2 and J is TRBJ1-5; D is unresolved. Germline values: CDR1 SNHLY, CDR2 FYNNEI. The length of the CDR3 is 19 residues. The V gene lost 1 base and the J gene lost 4 bases, with 23 bases spanning the gap. Here the CDR3 DNA reads TGTGCCAGCAGTGAAGAACCCTTTGGGGTCGGAATTGGAAATCAGCCCCAGCATTTT. Translated, it gives CASSEEPFGVGIGNQPQHF.

This clonotype was seen at least ten times. V gene TRBV20-1 combines with J gene TRBJ1-5; 7 nucleotides align to TRBD1. The CDR3 length is 13 residues. Unmatched junction bases numbered 2, after V lost 3 bases and J lost 3 bases. CDR1 is DFQATT and CDR2 is SNEGSKA in the germline V gene (reference sequence). The CDR3 loop reads CSARTGNNQPQHF. Written as DNA, the CDR3 is TGCAGTGCTAGGACAGGGAACAATCAGCCCCAGCATTTT.